The source of this T cell receptor (beta chain) is a study of blood T cells in healthy people across ages. About the study: The template switching approach captured approximately one barcoded beta molecule for every two T cells.

The CDR3 loop spans 20 amino acids. Trimming stripped 2 bases from V and 0 bases from J, with 25 bases between. CDR1 is MGHDK and CDR2 is SYGVNS in the germline V gene. Sample donors were healthy Caucasian individuals that came from Russia, aged 6 to 90. About this clonotype itself: Its cognate antigen is unknown.

The authors ran a second PCR of roughly 6 to 11 cycles using a sample-barcoded 5' primer and a J-beta primer mix. A template-switch adaptor containing 12 random nucleotides labeled each cDNA molecule. TCRdb re-analysed the 5' RACE reads in MiXCR, keeping a single row per CDR3 protein. The sample contains about 1,500,000 distinct CDR3 sequences, around 39% of which appear only once. Study-wide results and limits: The long-lived group displayed more naive CD4+ cells, plus higher diversity, than the aged donors did.

Sequenced: blood. The TCR comes from a woman between 18 and 29 years old in good health. The chain uses TRBV25-1 and TRBJ2-5, with D perhaps TRBD1 (5 bases). The CDR3 sequence: CASSERKVYRSSTNQETQYF. CDR3 DNA sequence: TGTGCCAGCAGTGAAAGAAAGGTATACAGGAGCTCCACCAACCAAGAGACCCAGTACTTC.